Following are 28 T cell receptor beta chains from one sample sequenced in a study of cytomegalovirus exposure and HLA in healthy donors. The study ran its PCR with 60 Vbeta and 13 Jbeta primers. Data came from immunoSEQ multiplex PCR; TCRdb stores just in-frame clones and leaves some out. The repertoire includes 140,000 to 150,000 clones, around 80% of them detected once, and more than 9.5% sits in the top ten. Specimen: PBMCs. The receptors shown here come from a woman in her fifties or sixties in good health and CMV-seropositive.

The chain employs TRBV6-6 and TRBJ1-1; 11 nucleotides line up with TRBD1. The CDR3 is made up of 16 amino acids. After removal of 6 bases from V and 5 bases from J, the junction contained 11 bases not matched to a gene. CDR1 and CDR2 from the germline V gene are MNHNY and SVGAGI (reference sequence). CDR3 DNA: TGTGCCAGCAGCCCACTAGGACAGGGGGCGCGAACTGAAGCTTTCTTT. Protein sequence: CASSPLGQGARTEAFF.

CDR3 sequence (DNA): TGCAGCGTTTCTCTGCGGGGGAGTGGCACTGAAGCTTTCTTT. Protein: CSVSLRGSGTEAFF. J is TRBJ1-1 and V is TRBV29-1; possibly TRBD1 for D (5 bases). Per the germline V gene, CDR1 is SQVTM and CDR2 is ANQGSEA. Trimming pared 5 bases from V and 4 bases from J, leaving 17 bases between. The CDR3 sequence is 14 residues long.

The V call is TRBV18, the J call TRBJ2-7; no reliable D call. With 5 bases removed from V and 7 bases from J, the gap between germline ends came to 9 bases. The germline CDR1 and CDR2 sequences are KGHSH and LQKENI. The CDR3 extends over 11 amino acids. For the CDR3, the DNA is TGTGCCAGCTCAATTACGGTTGAGCAGTACTTC. It encodes CASSITVEQYF.

The chain couples TRBV6-5 to TRBJ2-2; TRBD1 aligns across 7 bases. Trimming at V came to 7 bases and at J to 5 bases, leaving 7 bases not matched to a gene. The CDR3 loop spans 14 amino acids. Germline V gene sequence: CDR1 MNHEY, CDR2 SVGAGI. The CDR3 protein is CASKDRQGTGELFF. The CDR3 bases are TGTGCCAGCAAAGACAGACAGGGTACCGGGGAGCTGTTTTTT.

Here the CDR3 reads CASSVTQGDGADTQYF. The CDR3 coding sequence is TGTGCCAGCAGCGTAACTCAGGGGGATGGGGCAGATACGCAGTATTTT. The rearrangement links TRBV9 to TRBJ2-3; TRBD1 aligns across 7 bases. Germline-derived CDR1 and CDR2 are SGDLS and YYNGEE. This CDR3 comprises 16 residues. With 1 base clipped from V and 4 bases from J, the junction kept 9 bases outside the gene matches.

This chain connects TRBV7-8 to TRBJ2-3, with 8 bases fitting TRBD2. CDR1 is SGHVS and CDR2 is FQNEAQ in the germline V gene. The CDR3 consists of 14 residues. After removal of 5 bases from V and 5 bases from J, the junction contained 6 bases not matched to a gene. CDR3 in amino acids: CASSLRTSLDTQYF. The CDR3 bases are TGTGCCAGCAGCCTCCGGACTAGCCTAGATACGCAGTATTTT.

The chain employs TRBV29-1 and TRBJ2-5, with D maybe TRBD2 (6 bases). The CDR3 length is 15 residues. Per germline, CDR1 SQVTM and CDR2 ANQGSEA. Trimming left V 1 base short and J 4 bases short, with 16 bases between. The CDR3 region has the DNA TGCAGCGTTGAAGGGGCTGGGGGGTGGGGAGAGACCCAGTACTTC. This sequence encodes CSVEGAGGWGETQYF. The complete variable domain, with remaining parts taken from reference TRBV29-1 and TRBJ2-5, reads SAVISQKPSRDICQRGTSLTIQCQVDSQVTMMFWYRQQPGQSLTLIATANQGSEATYESGFVIDKFPISRPNLTFSTLTVSNMSPEDSSIYLCSVEGAGGWGETQYFGPGTRLLVL.

The sample holds one count of this clone. The J gene is TRBJ2-1, the V gene TRBV9, with TRBD2 matching over 11 bases. Germline assignment: CDR1 SGDLS and CDR2 YYNGEE. The V segment lost 3 bases and the J segment 1 base; nucleotides outside the gene matches: 3. The CDR3 extends over 16 amino acids. The CDR3: CASSELAGGSYNEQFF. The CDR3, as DNA: TGTGCCAGCAGCGAGCTAGCGGGGGGTTCCTACAATGAGCAGTTCTTC. Using reference TRBV9 and TRBJ2-1 for the parts outside the CDR3, the full variable domain is DSGVTQTPKHLITATGQRVTLRCSPRSGDLSVYWYQQSLDQGLQFLIQYYNGEERAKGNILERFSAQQFPDLHSELNLSSLELGDSALYFCASSELAGGSYNEQFFGPGTRLTVL.

The rearrangement joins TRBV30 to TRBJ2-1; 7 bases fit TRBD1. Germline V gene lookup returns CDR1 GTSNPN and CDR2 SVGIG (reference sequence). The length of the CDR3 is 14 residues. J lost 2 bases, V lost 5 bases, and 6 bases had no gene match. This CDR3 is CAWAQGVPYNEQFF. In DNA form, the CDR3 reads TGTGCCTGGGCGCAGGGGGTGCCCTACAATGAGCAGTTCTTC.

This clone appeared a few times. J is TRBJ1-4 and V is TRBV7-8; TRBD1 might be the D (5 bases). CDR3 size: 14 residues. Germline lookup yields CDR1 SGHVS and CDR2 FQNEAQ. Trimming pared 4 bases from V and 12 bases from J, leaving 18 bases between. CDR3 in DNA: TGTGCCAGCAGCTCGACAGTCCCCTCCAAGGAACTGTTTTTT. Translation gives CASSSTVPSKELFF.

There are a few counts of this clone. The J gene is TRBJ2-7, the V gene TRBV4-2; no clear D gene. Trimming took 0 bases from V and 3 from J, leaving 9 bases between them. Germline CDR1 LGHNA, CDR2 YNFKEQ. CDR3 length: 14 amino acids. The CDR3 loop is CASSQDHPGYEQYF. CDR3 nucleotide sequence: TGTGCCAGCAGCCAAGATCACCCCGGCTACGAGCAGTACTTC.

This clone was observed a single time. The CDR3 sequence: CARSPDRVDGDQPQHF. For the CDR3, the DNA is TGTGCCAGAAGTCCCGACAGGGTTGACGGGGATCAGCCCCAGCATTTT. The genes are TRBV5-3 and TRBJ1-5; 7 bases are shared with TRBD1. TRBV5-3 has ORF status, its function being uncertain. The V gene end was trimmed by 5 bases and the J gene end by 5 bases; junction bases not matched to a gene: 13. CDR3 length: 16 amino acids.

V is TRBV2 and J is TRBJ1-1; D not resolved. With 6 bases removed from V and 1 base from J, the gap between germline ends came to 6 bases. CDR1 is SNHLY, CDR2 FYNNEI, per germline. There are 12 residues in the CDR3. In DNA form, the CDR3 reads TGTGCCAGCAGGGAGGGGAACACTGAAGCTTTCTTT. Residues: CASREGNTEAFF. The complete variable domain, with remaining parts taken from reference TRBV2 and TRBJ1-1, reads EPEVTQTPSHQVTQMGQEVILRCVPISNHLYFYWYRQILGQKVEFLVSFYNNEISEKSEIFDDQFSVERPDGSNFTLKIRSTKLEDSAMYFCASREGNTEAFFGQGTRLTVV.

The chain recombines TRBV19 with TRBJ2-1, with 8 bases lining up with TRBD1. The CDR3 loop spans 14 amino acids. Germline values: CDR1 LNHDA, CDR2 SQIVND (reference sequence). Germline trimming cut 6 bases from V and 4 bases from J; bases unmatched to any gene: 5. The CDR3 protein is CASSSDRGYNEQFF. The CDR3 region has the DNA TGTGCCAGTAGCTCAGACAGGGGATACAATGAGCAGTTCTTC.

This chain uses TRBV9 with TRBJ2-1; 9 nucleotides line up with TRBD2. CDR1 is SGDLS and CDR2 is YYNGEE in the germline V gene. CDR3 length: 15 amino acids. The trim removed 4 bases at V and 2 bases at J, leaving 4 bases unmatched. In DNA, the CDR3 is TGTGCCAGCAGCCTCAGCGGGAGGCCCTACAATGAGCAGTTCTTC. It yields the protein CASSLSGRPYNEQFF.

This chain connects TRBV5-1 to TRBJ1-1; D may be TRBD1 (6 bases). There are 16 residues in the CDR3. CDR1 and CDR2 (germline): SGHRS, YFSETQ. Trimming removed 0 bases at V and 0 bases at J, with 12 bases between. The CDR3 spells CASSLVGGFLNTEAFF. The CDR3 nucleotides read TGCGCCAGCAGCTTGGTAGGGGGATTCTTGAACACTGAAGCTTTCTTT.

V gene TRBV4-1 combines with J gene TRBJ2-2, with 15 bases that match TRBD2. The CDR3 consists of 18 residues. With 1 base clipped from V and 6 bases from J, the junction kept 6 bases outside the gene matches. CDR1 MGHRA and CDR2 YSYEKL come from the germline V gene. CDR3 sequence (DNA): TGCGCCAGCAGCCAAGGAGGACTAGCGGGAGGGCCCCCCGGGGAGCTGTTTTTT. It codes for CASSQGGLAGGPPGELFF.

This clone occurred once. V is TRBV2 and J is TRBJ2-3, with 8 nucleotides matching TRBD2. Germline-derived CDR1 and CDR2 are SNHLY and FYNNEI. The length of the CDR3 is 16 residues. J lost 5 bases, V lost 2 bases, and 9 bases had no gene match. The CDR3 DNA follows: TGTGCCAGCAGTGAATCTAGGGCGGGAGGTATAGATACGCAGTATTTT. Protein: CASSESRAGGIDTQYF.

The chain links TRBV5-1 to TRBJ2-7; 13 bases are a match to TRBD2. The CDR3 has 15 amino acids. The ends lost 4 bases at V and 2 bases at J; junction bases unmatched: 3. In germline, CDR1 is SGHRS, CDR2 YFSETQ. CDR3 in DNA: TGCGCCAGCAGCGGGGGACTAGCGGGAACCTACGAGCAGTACTTC. Amino acids: CASSGGLAGTYEQYF.

This clone was seen only a few times. This chain links TRBV5-4 with TRBJ2-5; maybe TRBD2 (7 bases). The CDR3 consists of 15 residues. Germline V gives CDR1 SGHNT, CDR2 YYREEE (reference sequence). The ends were cut back, 0 bases at V and 5 bases at J, with 14 bases in the middle. In DNA form, the CDR3 reads TGTGCCAGCAGCTTGGTCGGGGGGCGCGGGGAGACCCAGTACTTC. Translated: CASSLVGGRGETQYF.

For the CDR3, the DNA is TGCGCCAGCAGCACTCACGGGACAGGGGAGTACGAGCAGTACTTC. Its protein product is CASSTHGTGEYEQYF. The V and J genes are TRBV5-1 and TRBJ2-7; 10 positions match TRBD1. The V segment lost 4 bases and the J segment 4 bases; nucleotides outside the gene matches: 8. Looked up from germline, CDR1 is SGHRS and CDR2 is YFSETQ. This CDR3 has 15 residues.

For the CDR3, the DNA is TGTGCCAGCAGTCTCCGGGTGAACTACGAGCAGTACTTC. Encoded protein: CASSLRVNYEQYF. The chain has TRBV27 and TRBJ2-7; D unclear. Germline-derived CDR1 and CDR2 are MNHEY and SMNVEV (reference sequence). V was cut by 5 bases and J by 3 bases, with 11 bases left in between. The CDR3 extends over 13 amino acids.

This clone was counted once. The chain is built from TRBV7-3 and TRBJ1-1; tentative D call: TRBD1 (5 bases). Germline assignment: CDR1 SGHTA and CDR2 FQGTGA. Trimming took off 0 bases at V and 6 bases at J, with 11 bases between the two ends. The CDR3 sequence is 14 residues long. The DNA for the CDR3 is TGTGCCAGCAGCTTAACGGGGGGAAGGGCTGAAGCTTTCTTT. As protein: CASSLTGGRAEAFF.

The rearrangement joins TRBV7-9 to TRBJ2-5, with D maybe TRBD1 (6 bases). Germline V gene lookup returns CDR1 SEHNR and CDR2 FQNEAQ (reference sequence). V dropped 5 bases and J dropped 7 bases, with 14 bases sitting between them. CDR3 length: 13 amino acids. CDR3 loop: CASSPDSSGTQYF. Written as DNA, the CDR3 is TGTGCCAGCAGCCCGGACAGTTCGGGGACCCAGTACTTC.

J is TRBJ2-1 and V is TRBV19; 10 positions agree with TRBD2. The CDR3 spans 15 residues. The trim removed 3 bases at V and 7 bases at J, leaving 6 bases unmatched. CDR1 LNHDA and CDR2 SQIVND come from the germline V gene (reference sequence). DNA of the CDR3: TGTGCCAGTAGTATGCTAGCGGGAGTTGGGAATGAGCAGTTCTTC. As protein: CASSMLAGVGNEQFF. The complete variable domain, with remaining parts taken from reference TRBV19 and TRBJ2-1, reads DGGITQSPKYLFRKEGQNVTLSCEQNLNHDAMYWYRQDPGQGLRLIYYSQIVNDFQKGDIAEGYSVSREKKESFPLTVTSAQKNPTAFYLCASSMLAGVGNEQFFGPGTRLTVL.

The chain has TRBV18 and TRBJ2-5; TRBD1 might be the D (5 bases). The V end lost 4 bases, the J end lost 2 bases, and 14 bases lay between the germline ends. The germline gives CDR1 KGHSH, CDR2 LQKENI. The CDR3 totals 15 residues. DNA of the CDR3: TGTGCCAGCTCACTACAGGCGGAGCTGCAAGAGACCCAGTACTTC. This gives the protein CASSLQAELQETQYF.

The CDR3: CASSLGQGLGYTF. The CDR3 DNA follows: TGTGCCAGCAGCTTGGGACAGGGCCTGGGCTACACCTTC. The chain links TRBV5-4 to TRBJ1-2; 7 bases match TRBD1. The CDR3 spans 13 residues. Germline V CDR1 and CDR2: SGHNT, YYREEE (reference sequence). V trimming: 0 bases; J trimming: 8 bases; junction bases outside the gene matches: 4.

This clone occurred a few times. The rearrangement joins TRBV6-6 to TRBJ1-3, with TRBD1 matching 8 bases. Germline V gene sequence: CDR1 MNHNY, CDR2 SVGAGI (reference sequence). After removal of 7 bases from V and 0 bases from J, the junction contained 8 bases not matched to a gene. This CDR3 region has 16 residues. CDR3 nucleotide sequence: TGTGCCAGCAATACAGGGGGTTATAACTCTGGAAACACCATATATTTT. As protein: CASNTGGYNSGNTIYF.